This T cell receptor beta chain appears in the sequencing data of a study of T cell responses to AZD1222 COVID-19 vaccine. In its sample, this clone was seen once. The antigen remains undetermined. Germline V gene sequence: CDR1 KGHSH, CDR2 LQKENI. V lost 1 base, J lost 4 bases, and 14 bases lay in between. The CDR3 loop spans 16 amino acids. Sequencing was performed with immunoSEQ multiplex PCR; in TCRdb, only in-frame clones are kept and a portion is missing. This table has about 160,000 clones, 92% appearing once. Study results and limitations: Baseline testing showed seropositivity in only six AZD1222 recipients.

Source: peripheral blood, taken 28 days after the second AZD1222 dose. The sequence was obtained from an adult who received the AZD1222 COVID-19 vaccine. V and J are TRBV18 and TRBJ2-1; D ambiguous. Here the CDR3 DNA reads TGTGCCAGCTCACCACGGGCGGTTTGGGTTTACAATGAGCAGTTCTTC. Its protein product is CASSPRAVWVYNEQFF. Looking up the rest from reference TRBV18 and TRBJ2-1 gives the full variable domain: NAGVMQNPRHLVRRRGQEARLRCSPMKGHSHVYWYRQLPEEGLKFMVYLQKENIIDESGMPKERFSAEFPKEGPSILRIQQVVRGDSAAYFCASSPRAVWVYNEQFFGPGTRLTVL.